The 30 T cell receptor beta chains below were found in one sample sequenced in a study of blood T cell repertoires in COVID-19. Sequencing was performed with immunoSEQ multiplex PCR; in TCRdb, only in-frame clones are kept and a portion is missing. The table lists 200,000 to 250,000 clones, about 86% of them singletons. The sequenced sample consisted of PBMCs or T cells enriched from blood (not recorded which). These receptors were collected from a woman between 35 and 50 years old with acute COVID-19.

V is TRBV10-2 and J is TRBJ2-7, with TRBD2 as a possible D gene (6 bases). CDR3 length: 15 amino acids. Germline V gives CDR1 WSHSY, CDR2 SAAADI. V was shortened by 6 bases and J by 2 bases, with 17 bases between the two germline ends. In DNA form, the CDR3 reads TGCGCCAGCAGCCTCCCTCCTAGCGCAACCTACGAGCAGTACTTC. Its translation is CASSLPPSATYEQYF.

This chain joins TRBV11-3 and TRBJ1-1; a weak D match, TRBD1 (6 bases). This CDR3 region has 15 residues. CDR1 and CDR2 (germline): SGHNT, YENEEA. V was clipped by 5 bases and J by 8 bases, with 21 bases between them. The CDR3 region is CASSARQAVGKEAFF. DNA of the CDR3: TGTGCCAGCAGCGCCCGACAGGCCGTCGGCAAAGAAGCTTTCTTT.

This clone was seen a single time. CDR3 coding DNA: TGTGCCAGCAGTTACGTCTCCCATGAGCAAGGGGCCCAGTACTTC. It translates to CASSYVSHEQGAQYF. J is TRBJ2-5 and V is TRBV6-5; TRBD1 is a possible D gene (5 bases). CDR1 and CDR2 (germline): MNHEY, SVGAGI. The CDR3 has 15 amino acids. Trimming removed 2 bases at V and 9 bases at J, with 19 bases between.

This sequence joins TRBV20-1 and TRBJ2-5; D gene unclear. V lost 6 bases and J 2 bases, leaving 7 bases between the germline ends. This CDR3 is 11 amino acids long. Looked up from germline, CDR1 is DFQATT and CDR2 is SNEGSKA (reference sequence). The CDR3: CSAGFQETQYF. CDR3 coding DNA: TGCAGTGCGGGCTTTCAAGAGACCCAGTACTTC.

The rearrangement uses TRBV10-3 and TRBJ1-1, with 7 bases identical to TRBD1. The CDR3 sequence is 13 residues long. Germline CDR1 and CDR2: ENHRY and SYGVKD. The J segment lost 0 bases and the V segment lost 9 bases, leaving 4 bases of the junction unmatched. In DNA form, the CDR3 reads TGTGCCATAAAGGGACAGATGAACACTGAAGCTTTCTTT. Translation gives CAIKGQMNTEAFF.

This clone was observed a single time. The chain couples TRBV3-1 (or the pseudogene TRBV3-2) to TRBJ1-6; TRBD1 matches 9 bases. The germline V gene has CDR1 LGHDT and CDR2 YNNKEL (reference sequence). Trimming took 5 bases from V and 17 from J; bases not matched to a gene: 13. The CDR3 loop spans 14 amino acids. Written as DNA, the CDR3 is TGTGCCAGCAGCGAACCTGCCGGGACAGGGACTATCCACTTT. This translates into CASSEPAGTGTIHF.

CDR3 bases: TGTGCCAGCAGCTTGGGCCCGAGCTCCTACAATGAGCAGTTCTTC. It yields the protein CASSLGPSSYNEQFF. The chain couples TRBV7-9 to TRBJ2-1, with D unclear. Germline CDR1 reads SEHNR; CDR2 reads FQNEAQ (reference sequence). The CDR3 is 15 amino acids. V lost 3 bases and J lost 0, with 9 bases in between. The full variable domain, rest sourced from reference TRBV7-9 and TRBJ2-1, is DTGVSQNPRHKITKRGQNVTFRCDPISEHNRLYWYRQTLGQGPEFLTYFQNEAQLEKSRLLSDRFSAERPKGSFSTLEIQRTEQGDSAMYLCASSLGPSSYNEQFFGPGTRLTVL.

V and J are TRBV5-1 and TRBJ1-1; D possibly corresponds to TRBD1 (6 bases). Per germline, CDR1 SGHRS and CDR2 YFSETQ. CDR3 size: 13 residues. V lost 1 base, J lost 4 bases, and 8 bases lay in between. CDR3 nucleotides: TGCGCCAGCAGCTTGTCAGGGGTCACTGAAGCTTTCTTT. It translates to CASSLSGVTEAFF. Together with reference TRBV5-1 and TRBJ1-1, the CDR3 gives the full variable domain: KAGVTQTPRYLIKTRGQQVTLSCSPISGHRSVSWYQQTPGQGLQFLFEYFSETQRNKGNFPGRFSGRQFSNSRSEMNVSTLELGDSALYLCASSLSGVTEAFFGQGTRLTVV.

This chain connects TRBV7-3 to TRBJ2-6; D is perhaps TRBD1 (5 bases). This CDR3 is built from 16 residues. The germline gives CDR1 SGHTA, CDR2 FQGTGA. Trimming took off 4 bases at V and 2 bases at J, with 12 bases between the two ends. The DNA for the CDR3 is TGTGCCAGCAGCTCAGGGTGGCCCACTGGGGCCAACGTCCTGACTTTC. It yields the protein CASSSGWPTGANVLTF. The full variable domain, in which reference TRBV7-3 and TRBJ2-6 provide the parts outside the CDR3, is GAGVSQTPSNKVTEKGKYVELRCDPISGHTALYWYRQSLGQGPEFLIYFQGTGAADDSGLPNDRFFAVRPEGSVSTLKIQRTERGDSAVYLCASSSGWPTGANVLTFGAGSRLTVL.

The CDR3 sequence is CASSATGTGHYGYTF. The CDR3 DNA is TGTGCCAGCAGCGCCACCGGGACAGGGCACTATGGCTACACCTTC. The rearrangement links TRBV9 to TRBJ1-2, with TRBD1 matching over 9 bases. Trimming took 3 bases from V and 3 from J; bases not matched to a gene: 6. Germline V gives CDR1 SGDLS, CDR2 YYNGEE. This CDR3 is 15 amino acids long.

This clone was found once. The chain recombines TRBV24-1 with TRBJ2-7; TRBD2 might be the D (7 bases). The length of the CDR3 is 15 residues. Trimming pared 3 bases from V and 4 bases from J, leaving 15 bases between. Germline CDR1 KGHDR, CDR2 SFDVKD. This CDR3 is CATSDLRRGGYEQYF. The CDR3, as DNA: TGTGCCACCAGTGATCTAAGGAGGGGGGGATACGAGCAGTACTTC.

The chain joins TRBV5-1 to TRBJ2-7; D is perhaps TRBD2 (6 bases). Germline V CDR1 and CDR2: SGHRS, YFSETQ. The CDR3 is made up of 14 amino acids. V gave up 0 bases and J gave up 0 bases, with 7 bases separating them. CDR3 residues: CASSLGGTSYEQYF. In DNA, the CDR3 is TGCGCCAGCAGCTTGGGCGGGACCTCCTACGAGCAGTACTTC.

The chain employs TRBV5-1 and TRBJ2-7; 9 nucleotides match TRBD1. From germline, CDR1 is SGHRS and CDR2 YFSETQ. This CDR3 has 15 residues. V lost 4 bases to trimming and J lost 3 bases; unmatched junction nucleotides: 8. The CDR3 protein is CASSAGTGRNYEQYF. Written as DNA, the CDR3 is TGCGCCAGCAGCGCGGGGACAGGGAGAAACTACGAGCAGTACTTC. The full variable domain, rest sourced from reference TRBV5-1 and TRBJ2-7, is KAGVTQTPRYLIKTRGQQVTLSCSPISGHRSVSWYQQTPGQGLQFLFEYFSETQRNKGNFPGRFSGRQFSNSRSEMNVSTLELGDSALYLCASSAGTGRNYEQYFGPGTRLTVT.

The rearrangement links TRBV28 to TRBJ1-2; D possibly corresponds to TRBD1 (6 bases). The germline gives CDR1 MDHEN, CDR2 SYDVKM. This CDR3 spans 14 amino acids. V shed 5 bases and J shed 7 bases, with 17 bases lying between them. CDR3 coding DNA: TGTGCCAGCAGTCCCGATTCGACAGGCATTGGCTACACCTTC. Its translation: CASSPDSTGIGYTF.

The chain recombines TRBV10-2 with TRBJ1-1, with 7 bases identical to TRBD1. The CDR3 runs to 14 residues. V lost 6 bases to trimming and J lost 1 base; unmatched junction nucleotides: 5. From germline, CDR1 is WSHSY and CDR2 SAAADI. CDR3 coding DNA: TGCGCCAGCAGGGAGGGACAGACGAACACTGAAGCTTTCTTT. Its translation is CASREGQTNTEAFF.

The chain is built from TRBV4-1 and TRBJ2-1, with TRBD2 identical over 7 bases. Germline-derived CDR1 and CDR2 are MGHRA and YSYEKL. The CDR3 has 13 amino acids. The V gene end was trimmed by 5 bases and the J gene end by 15 bases; junction bases not matched to a gene: 13. As DNA, the CDR3 is TGCGCCAGCAGCTCGTGGGAGGGTTTAGGTCTGTTCTTC. It specifies CASSSWEGLGLFF.

The chain is built from TRBV29-1 and TRBJ2-7; 7 bases are shared with TRBD2. With 5 bases clipped from V and 0 bases from J, the junction kept 13 bases outside the gene matches. CDR3 length: 16 amino acids. CDR1 is SQVTM and CDR2 is ANQGSEA in the germline V gene. CDR3 DNA: TGCAGCGTTTACGGGGTTAGGAGCGGGAACTCCTACGAGCAGTACTTC. Its protein product is CSVYGVRSGNSYEQYF.

The chain recombines TRBV20-1 with TRBJ2-7, with 11 nucleotides matching TRBD2. CDR1 is DFQATT, CDR2 SNEGSKA, per germline (reference sequence). The J segment lost 0 bases and the V segment lost 3 bases, leaving 7 bases of the junction unmatched. CDR3 length: 16 residues. In nucleotides, the CDR3 is TGCAGTGCTAGTGCTATAGCGGGAGGGACCTCCTACGAGCAGTACTTC. Translation gives CSASAIAGGTSYEQYF.

The chain has TRBV6-5 and TRBJ1-2, with D perhaps TRBD1 (6 bases). The V and J ends lost 6 bases and 2 bases respectively, with 10 bases between them. There are 13 residues in the CDR3. Looked up from germline, CDR1 is MNHEY and CDR2 is SVGAGI. Here the CDR3 DNA reads TGTGCCAGCAGACGCCAGGGGAACTATGGCTACACCTTC. Translation gives CASRRQGNYGYTF.

The chain combines TRBV21-1 with TRBJ2-5; the table's D call, TRBD2, has no DNA check behind it. TRBV21-1 is recorded as a pseudogene. The CDR3 length is 17 residues. The CDR3 DNA sequence: TGTGCCAGCAGCAATAAGGGCGGAGCCGGGGGGGGGAAGACCCAGTACTTC. This codes for CASSNKGGAGGGKTQYF.

The chain employs TRBV6-9 and TRBJ1-3; D call uncertain. CDR3 length: 11 residues. Germline V gene lookup returns CDR1 MNHGY and CDR2 SVAAGI. CDR3 protein: CASVGGNTIYF. DNA of the CDR3: TGTGCTAGCGTCGGGGGAAACACCATATATTTT.

The chain employs TRBV21-1 and TRBJ2-3; whether TRBD2, the table's D call, matches the DNA was not checked. TRBV21-1 is a known pseudogene. The CDR3 length is 13 residues. The CDR3 region is CATRRVAADTQYF. The DNA of the CDR3 is TGTGCGACGCGGCGGGTGGCTGCAGATACGCAGTATTTT.

The chain joins TRBV3-1 (or the pseudogene TRBV3-2) to TRBJ2-1; TRBD1 matches 9 bases. The CDR3 is 15 amino acids. From germline, CDR1 is LGHDT and CDR2 YNNKEL (reference sequence). After removal of 6 bases from V and 7 bases from J, the junction contained 10 bases not matched to a gene. The CDR3 spells CASRHSGQGGNEQFF. As DNA, the CDR3 is TGTGCCAGCAGACACTCGGGACAGGGAGGGAATGAGCAGTTCTTC.

V usage is TRBV10-2 and J usage is TRBJ1-1; 8 bases fit TRBD1. V lost 0 bases to trimming and J lost 1 base; unmatched junction nucleotides: 7. Germline V lookup: CDR1 WSHSY, CDR2 SAAADI. The CDR3 is 17 residues long. In nucleotides, the CDR3 is TGCGCCAGCAGTGAGTCAATCTACAGGGGGGAGAACACTGAAGCTTTCTTT. It specifies CASSESIYRGENTEAFF.

The CDR3 spells CASSQNTGELFF. CDR3 nucleotide sequence: TGTGCCAGCAGTCAGAACACCGGGGAGCTGTTTTTT. J is TRBJ2-2 and V is TRBV27; D unresolved. CDR3 size: 12 residues. V shed 5 bases and J shed 1 base, with 2 bases lying between them. Looked up from germline, CDR1 is MNHEY and CDR2 is SMNVEV (reference sequence).

The chain has TRBV24-1 and TRBJ1-1; no clear D. CDR3 length: 15 amino acids. Trimming took off 3 bases at V and 1 base at J, with 11 bases between the two ends. Germline assignment: CDR1 KGHDR and CDR2 SFDVKD. CDR3 DNA sequence: TGTGCCACCAGTGATCCCCACGGTCCGAACACTGAAGCTTTCTTT. Encoded protein: CATSDPHGPNTEAFF.

The CDR3 nucleotides are TGTGCCACCAGTGCCTCAGACAGGGGGCACGCCAATGAGCAGTTCTTC. It codes for CATSASDRGHANEQFF. V usage is TRBV24-1 and J usage is TRBJ2-1, with 10 bases aligning to TRBD1. The germline gives CDR1 KGHDR, CDR2 SFDVKD. The CDR3 totals 16 residues. Trimming cost V 5 bases and J 6 bases; bases outside gene matches: 9.

The chain joins TRBV19 to TRBJ1-1, with a tentative D call TRBD1 (5 bases). Germline lookup yields CDR1 LNHDA and CDR2 SQIVND (reference sequence). Trimming cost V 1 base and J 5 bases, with 8 bases left between them. The CDR3 length is 13 residues. The CDR3 coding sequence is TGTGCCAGTAGTATAGTTAAGGGGACTGAAGCTTTCTTT. This encodes CASSIVKGTEAFF.

This chain uses TRBV5-4 with TRBJ1-3; possible D gene TRBD1, 6 bases. Germline assignment: CDR1 SGHNT and CDR2 YYREEE (reference sequence). V was cut by 4 bases and J by 4 bases, with 12 bases left in between. The CDR3 has 14 residues. In DNA form, the CDR3 reads TGTGCCAGCAGCGAACAGGGCTTCGGAAACACCATATATTTT. This codes for CASSEQGFGNTIYF.

The chain is built from TRBV12-3 or TRBV12-4 and TRBJ2-1; D not resolved. The CDR3 totals 11 residues. The V gene lost 4 bases and the J gene lost 9 bases, with 7 bases spanning the gap. Written as DNA, the CDR3 is TGTGCCAGCAGTTCCAGTACTGAGCAGTTCTTC. It codes for CASSSSTEQFF.